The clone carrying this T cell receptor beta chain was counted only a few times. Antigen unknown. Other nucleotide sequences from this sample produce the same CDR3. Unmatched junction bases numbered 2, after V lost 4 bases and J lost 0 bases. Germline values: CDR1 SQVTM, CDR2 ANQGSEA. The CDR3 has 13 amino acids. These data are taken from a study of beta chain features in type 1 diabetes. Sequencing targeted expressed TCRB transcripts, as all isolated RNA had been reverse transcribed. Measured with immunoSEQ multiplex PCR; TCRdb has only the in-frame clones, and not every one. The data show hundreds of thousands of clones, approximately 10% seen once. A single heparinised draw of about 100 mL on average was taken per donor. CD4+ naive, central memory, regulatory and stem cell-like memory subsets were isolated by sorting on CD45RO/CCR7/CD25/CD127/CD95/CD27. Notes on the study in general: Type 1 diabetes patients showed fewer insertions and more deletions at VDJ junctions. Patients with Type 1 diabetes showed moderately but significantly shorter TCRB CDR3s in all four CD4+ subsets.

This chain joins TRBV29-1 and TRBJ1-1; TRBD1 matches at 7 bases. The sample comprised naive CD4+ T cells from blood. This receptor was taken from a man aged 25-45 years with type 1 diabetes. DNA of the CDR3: TGCAGCGTTGGGGGGACAGTGAACACTGAAGCTTTCTTT. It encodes CSVGGTVNTEAFF.